The 10 T cell receptor beta chains reported below all come from one sample, sequenced in a study of cytomegalovirus exposure and HLA in healthy donors (dated by TCRdb to 2016 to 2017). Libraries were constructed by the immunoSEQ multiplex PCR assay. The table was pulled from immuneACCESS by TCRdb, which kept in-frame rearrangements only. Such tables lose some clones; where checked, under half of the loss comes from unresolved V genes, and the rest has no known cause. The sample table shows 150,000 to 200,000 clones, and roughly 81% are seen once. 0.95% to 1.5% of the sample comes from the top ten. The material sequenced was PBMCs. Every receptor here comes from a woman aged 25-40 years in good health and CMV-seronegative.

Written as DNA, the CDR3 is TGTGCCAGCTACAGGGGGACCTATAATTCACCCCTCCACTTT. This gives the protein CASYRGTYNSPLHF. The J gene is TRBJ1-6, the V gene TRBV6-1, with 8 bases matching TRBD1. The CDR3 consists of 14 residues. Germline CDR1 reads MNHNS; CDR2 reads SASEGT. J lost 2 bases, V lost 8 bases, and 2 bases had no gene match.

The V and J genes are TRBV27 and TRBJ2-1; 8 bases line up with TRBD2. V was pared by 0 bases and J by 5 bases, with 9 bases of the junction left unmatched. The germline V gene has CDR1 MNHEY and CDR2 SMNVEV (reference sequence). This CDR3 comprises 17 residues. As DNA, the CDR3 is TGTGCCAGCAGTTTATCGACGAGCGGGAGCACCGACAATGAGCAGTTCTTC. Encoded protein: CASSLSTSGSTDNEQFF.

J is TRBJ2-5 and V is TRBV13; the match to TRBD2 covers 13 bases. Germline assignment: CDR1 PRHDT and CDR2 FYEKMQ (reference sequence). The ends lost 2 bases at V and 4 bases at J; junction bases unmatched: 7. The CDR3 contains 17 residues. DNA for the CDR3: TGTGCCAGCAGCTTAAAGGGACTAGCGGGATTAGGAGAGACCCAGTACTTC. Translated: CASSLKGLAGLGETQYF.

This clone was counted once. The CDR3 bases are TGCGCCAGCAGCCAAGATTTAGCGGGAGGCGTTTACGAGCAGTACTTC. It translates to CASSQDLAGGVYEQYF. This rearrangement joins TRBV4-1 to TRBJ2-7; 10 nucleotides match TRBD2. Germline CDR1 is MGHRA and CDR2 is YSYEKL. The junction had 6 bases not matched to a gene; V was cut back by 0 bases and J by 4 bases. The CDR3 runs to 16 residues.

V and J are TRBV27 and TRBJ2-2; D perhaps matches TRBD2 (6 bases). This CDR3 spans 14 amino acids. V lost 7 bases to trimming and J lost 8 bases, with 17 bases between them. CDR1 is MNHEY and CDR2 is SMNVEV in the germline V gene (reference sequence). Here the CDR3 reads CASKRLDSKGELFF. CDR3 coding DNA: TGTGCCAGCAAGCGACTAGACTCCAAGGGGGAGCTGTTTTTT.

The gene calls are TRBV11-2 and TRBJ1-4; D might be TRBD1 (6 bases). The length of the CDR3 is 14 residues. The germline CDR1 and CDR2 sequences are SGHAT and FQNNGV. The V end was cut by 1 base, the J end by 8 bases, with 11 bases between. The CDR3 protein is CASSLAGVGEKLFF. CDR3 nucleotides: TGTGCCAGCAGCTTAGCAGGGGTTGGGGAAAAACTGTTTTTT.

The chain links TRBV13 to TRBJ2-6, with a tentative D call TRBD1 (6 bases). The CDR3 is made up of 13 amino acids. The germline V gene has CDR1 PRHDT and CDR2 FYEKMQ (reference sequence). V gave up 6 bases and J gave up 8 bases, with 11 bases separating them. CDR3 protein: CASRQGGSNVLTF. CDR3 nucleotide sequence: TGTGCCAGCAGACAAGGGGGTTCCAACGTCCTGACTTTC.

The chain joins TRBV6-1 to TRBJ1-3, with D unclear. This CDR3 has 16 amino acids. Germline loops: CDR1 MNHNS, CDR2 SASEGT. V was cut by 3 bases and J by 1 base, with 13 bases left in between. CDR3 nucleotides: TGTGCCAGCAGTGACGCGGGCCTCCCTTCTGGAAACACCATATATTTT. This codes for CASSDAGLPSGNTIYF.

V gene TRBV9 combines with J gene TRBJ2-7, with D perhaps matching TRBD1 (5 bases). CDR3 size: 14 residues. V lost 0 bases to trimming and J lost 6 bases, with 13 bases between them. Per the germline V gene, CDR1 is SGDLS and CDR2 is YYNGEE. Written as DNA, the CDR3 is TGTGCCAGCAGCGTAGGTCAGGGTAAGGGCGAGCAGTACTTC. Translating it yields CASSVGQGKGEQYF.

This chain links TRBV30 with TRBJ1-2; D gene ambiguous. V was cut by 7 bases and J by 4 bases, with 16 bases left in between. The germline V gene encodes CDR1 GTSNPN and CDR2 SVGIG (reference sequence). The CDR3 has 13 residues. The CDR3, as DNA: TGTGCCTCCCCGAACCTGGCCTCCTATGGCTACACCTTC. This sequence encodes CASPNLASYGYTF. The full variable domain, completed using reference TRBV30 and TRBJ1-2, is SQTIHQWPATLVQPVGSPLSLECTVEGTSNPNLYWYRQAAGRGLQLLFYSVGIGQISSEVPQNLSASRPQDRQFILSSKKLLLSDSGFYLCASPNLASYGYTFGSGTRLTVV.